This T cell receptor beta chain emerged from a study of T cells in Graves' hyperthyroidism and ophthalmopathy. General observations from the study: In the analysis, a 13 V-J model separated ophthalmopathy from stable hyperthyroidism.

This clonotype was seen many times. As yet, its antigen is unknown. Investigators excluded patients with uncontrolled infection, other autoimmune disease, pregnancy or lactation. Per the germline V gene, CDR1 is MDHEN and CDR2 is SYDVKM. The CDR3 covers 14 residues. V gave up 6 bases and J gave up 5 bases, with 17 bases separating them. What was amplified from RNA transcripts were TCR beta CDR3 regions. In the first-round RT-PCR of the TCR CDR3, the HTBI primer set was used. TCRdb fed the multiplex PCR reads into MiXCR, producing one record per CDR3 protein. The data contain a few hundred thousand distinct CDR3 sequences, around 45% of them singletons.

The sequenced sample consisted of peripheral blood or thyroid tissue (not recorded which). This TCR derives from an adult woman with Graves' disease, either hyperthyroidism or ophthalmopathy (not recorded which). The chain is built from TRBV28 and TRBJ2-7; D possibly corresponds to TRBD2 (6 bases). Written as DNA, the CDR3 is TGTGCCAGCAGCCTAGGAGGGCTCAGGAACGAGCAGTACTTC. This encodes CASSLGGLRNEQYF.